This T cell receptor beta chain originates from a study of blood T cell repertoires in COVID-19. Study details: From the United States, Italy and Spain came samples of acute and convalescent COVID-19.

The repertoire was sequenced with immunoSEQ multiplex PCR; TCRdb's copy has only in-frame clones and lacks some. The sample has over 400,000 clones, roughly nine tenths seen once; the top ten hold 6.5% to 8.5%. With 11 bases removed from V and 4 bases from J, the gap between germline ends came to 14 bases. CDR3 size: 12 residues. The germline V gene encodes CDR1 MGHRA and CDR2 YSYEKL. The specimen sequenced was PBMCs or T cells enriched from blood (not recorded which). This sequence was found in an older woman who had recovered from COVID-19. The chain uses TRBV4-1 and TRBJ1-2; D is uncertain. The CDR3 DNA sequence: TGCGCCTGCTCGGGTTCAAGCTATGGCTACACCTTC. This translates into CACSGSSYGYTF.